Presented here are 23 T cell receptor beta chains from one specimen sequenced in a study of Ad26.COV2.S vaccination and SARS-CoV-2 variants. Measured with immunoSEQ multiplex PCR; TCRdb has only the in-frame clones, and not every one. The table shows a few hundred thousand clones, with approximately 83% occurring only once. Treatment defined: some 20 received Ad26.COV2.S at low or high dose, single or two shots; 5 received placebo; per-sample allocation not given. Sampling was performed 63 days after the first vaccine or placebo injection. The sequencing here drew on peripheral blood, taken in a trial of Ad26.COV2.S vaccine versus placebo. The receptor source for this set is a person between 18 and 59 years old who received the Ad26.COV2.S COVID-19 vaccine or a placebo.

On this clone: A read error may be the cause here, since a much bigger clone is one base away. The V call is TRBV11-3, the J call TRBJ1-2, with D possibly being TRBD1 (6 bases). Germline CDR1 is SGHNT and CDR2 is YENEEA. The CDR3 extends over 13 amino acids. Trimming removed 2 bases from V and 2 bases from J, with 6 bases in between. The CDR3 region is CASSLQGNYGYTF. DNA for the CDR3: TGTGCCAGCAGCTTACAGGGGAACTATGGCTACACCTTC.

The chain combines TRBV3-1 (or the pseudogene TRBV3-2) with TRBJ2-3; the D is unclear. The CDR3 length is 16 residues. Germline V gene lookup returns CDR1 LGHDT and CDR2 YNNKEL (reference sequence). V dropped 4 bases and J dropped 0 bases, with 14 bases sitting between them. This chain's CDR3 is CASSPLTHSSTDTQYF. CDR3 in DNA: TGTGCCAGCAGCCCTCTGACGCATTCTAGCACAGATACGCAGTATTTT.

CDR3 loop: CAWSTLRDRGYGYTF. CDR3 bases: TGTGCCTGGAGTACCCTCCGGGACAGGGGATATGGCTACACCTTC. This chain uses TRBV30 with TRBJ1-2; TRBD1 matches 10 bases. Germline lookup yields CDR1 GTSNPN and CDR2 SVGIG (reference sequence). The length of the CDR3 is 15 residues. V lost 2 bases to trimming and J lost 5 bases; unmatched junction nucleotides: 8.

The V and J genes are TRBV24-1 and TRBJ2-6; no firm D call. CDR1 is KGHDR and CDR2 is SFDVKD in the germline V gene. CDR3 length: 16 amino acids. Between the trimmed V and J ends, which lost 5 bases and 2 bases, there was a span of 12 bases. The CDR3 sequence: CATSAQSPAGANVLTF. CDR3 in DNA: TGTGCCACCAGTGCCCAGAGTCCGGCTGGGGCCAACGTCCTGACTTTC.

The chain joins TRBV4-1 to TRBJ2-1; perhaps D is TRBD1 or TRBD2 (5 bases each). With 5 bases removed from V and 8 bases from J, the gap between germline ends came to 19 bases. This CDR3 has 15 residues. Per the germline V gene, CDR1 is MGHRA and CDR2 is YSYEKL. The CDR3 bases are TGCGCCAGCAGCACCCTTCCGGGGCCTCGATATGAGCAGTTCTTC. Translation gives CASSTLPGPRYEQFF.

V and J are TRBV19 and TRBJ1-5; possibly TRBD1 for D (6 bases). From germline, CDR1 is LNHDA and CDR2 SQIVND (reference sequence). The CDR3 contains 17 residues. Trimming pared 4 bases from V and 7 bases from J, leaving 23 bases between. DNA of the CDR3: TGTGCCAGTAGTAAGGGAGTGAGGGAAACAGGGAGGCAGCCCCAGCATTTT. Translated: CASSKGVRETGRQPQHF.

This rearrangement joins TRBV11-2 to TRBJ2-7; no firm D call. Germline CDR1 and CDR2: SGHAT and FQNNGV. This CDR3 comprises 12 residues. V gave up 5 bases and J gave up 5 bases, with 10 bases separating them. CDR3 protein: CASSPLVHEQYF. CDR3 DNA: TGTGCCAGCAGCCCACTGGTCCACGAGCAGTACTTC.

The rearrangement joins TRBV9 to TRBJ1-3; no reliable D call. This CDR3 region has 15 residues. The ends were cut back, 3 bases at V and 0 bases at J, with 10 bases in the middle. Germline V CDR1 and CDR2: SGDLS, YYNGEE. CDR3 protein: CASSGQTGSGNTIYF. Here the CDR3 DNA reads TGTGCCAGCAGCGGGCAGACGGGCTCTGGAAACACCATATATTTT.

J is TRBJ1-2 and V is TRBV6-5; 7 bases are shared with TRBD1. The trim removed 5 bases at V and 4 bases at J, leaving 10 bases unmatched. Per germline, CDR1 MNHEY and CDR2 SVGAGI. The CDR3 sequence is 15 residues long. CDR3 sequence reads: CASSPFRTGPYGYTF. The CDR3 DNA is TGTGCCAGCAGTCCCTTTCGGACAGGTCCCTATGGCTACACCTTC.

A single count supports this clone. The genes are TRBV6-5 and TRBJ1-1; D is uncertain. CDR1 MNHEY and CDR2 SVGAGI come from the germline V gene. This CDR3 has 14 amino acids. V dropped 6 bases and J dropped 0 bases, with 11 bases sitting between them. The CDR3 loop is CASRPGLMNTEAFF. The CDR3 DNA is TGTGCCAGCAGGCCCGGACTGATGAACACTGAAGCTTTCTTT.

The genes are TRBV7-7 and TRBJ2-5, with TRBD1 matching 10 bases. The junction had 14 bases not matched to a gene; V was cut back by 5 bases and J by 2 bases. Per the germline V gene, CDR1 is SSHAT and CDR2 is FNYEAQ (reference sequence). There are 18 residues in the CDR3. Here the CDR3 reads CASSPPVGTGASQETQYF. In DNA, the CDR3 is TGTGCCAGCAGCCCCCCCGTGGGGACAGGGGCATCTCAAGAGACCCAGTACTTC.

The chain is built from TRBV9 and TRBJ1-3, with D perhaps matching TRBD1 (6 bases). Germline CDR1 is SGDLS and CDR2 is YYNGEE. V lost 2 bases, J lost 3 bases, and 9 bases lay in between. The CDR3 runs 14 residues. Here the CDR3 reads CASSVTGGGNTIYF. The CDR3 DNA reads as TGTGCCAGCAGCGTGACAGGAGGTGGAAACACCATATATTTT.

This chain uses TRBV7-9 with TRBJ1-5; 7 bases map to TRBD1. V shed 5 bases and J 5 bases; nucleotides not matched to a gene: 9. Germline V gives CDR1 SEHNR, CDR2 FQNEAQ (reference sequence). The CDR3 length is 15 residues. CDR3 amino acids: CASSTSSRGDQPQHF. As DNA, the CDR3 is TGTGCCAGCAGCACTAGCAGCAGGGGGGATCAGCCCCAGCATTTT.

The V and J genes are TRBV6-2 or TRBV6-3 and TRBJ2-1; either TRBD1 or TRBD2 may fit D (5 bases each). CDR1 is MNHEY and CDR2 is SVGEGT in the germline V gene. This CDR3 contains 17 residues. The ends were cut back, 0 bases at V and 6 bases at J, with 18 bases in the middle. CDR3 bases: TGTGCCAGCAGTTACTCAGGTTTAGGGACGTTACCCAATGAGCAGTTCTTC. It specifies CASSYSGLGTLPNEQFF.

This chain links TRBV29-1 with TRBJ2-7; 11 nucleotides agree with TRBD2. J lost 5 bases, V lost 7 bases, and 10 bases had no gene match. CDR1 SQVTM and CDR2 ANQGSEA come from the germline V gene. This CDR3 is built from 14 residues. The chain's CDR3 is CSALPGTSGHEQYF. For the CDR3, the DNA is TGCAGCGCCCTCCCCGGGACTAGCGGCCACGAGCAGTACTTC.

This clone was seen only a few times. This chain joins TRBV7-2 and TRBJ1-2; 10 nucleotides align to TRBD1. The V and J ends lost 5 bases and 1 base, in that order; junction bases with no gene match: 4. The CDR3 runs 15 residues. The germline V gene encodes CDR1 SGHTA and CDR2 FQGNSA. CDR3 amino acids: CASSRTGGYNYGYTF. CDR3 nucleotides: TGTGCCAGCAGCCGGACAGGGGGATATAACTATGGCTACACCTTC.

This clone appeared a single time. The chain is built from TRBV27 and TRBJ2-5, with D uncertain. The CDR3 spans 11 residues. The germline V gene has CDR1 MNHEY and CDR2 SMNVEV (reference sequence). V lost 10 bases and J lost 7, with 13 bases in between. In DNA, the CDR3 is TGTGCCACTAGGGATTTAAGGACCCAGTACTTC. This codes for CATRDLRTQYF.

This clone occurred a few times. J is TRBJ2-3 and V is TRBV27; D unclear. Trimming stripped 3 bases from V and 5 bases from J, with 6 bases between. CDR3 length equals 12 residues. CDR1 is MNHEY and CDR2 is SMNVEV in the germline V gene (reference sequence). The DNA of the CDR3 is TGTGCCAGCAGTTTTTCATTAGATACGCAGTATTTT. Translation gives CASSFSLDTQYF.

The genes are TRBV6-5 and TRBJ2-3; 9 bases agree with TRBD1. CDR3 length: 16 amino acids. Trimming removed 2 bases from V and 4 bases from J; junction bases left unmatched: 7. Germline V gene data show CDR1 as MNHEY and CDR2 as SVGAGI. The CDR3 loop reads CASSYAGQGLADTQYF. The CDR3 DNA is TGTGCCAGCAGTTACGCGGGACAGGGCCTTGCAGATACGCAGTATTTT.

The rearrangement uses TRBV27 and TRBJ2-2; D tentatively fits TRBD1 or TRBD2 (5 bases each). In germline, CDR1 is MNHEY, CDR2 SMNVEV (reference sequence). CDR3 length: 15 amino acids. Trimming left V 6 bases short and J 7 bases short, with 18 bases between. CDR3 loop: CASRTGTAGDGELFF. CDR3 nucleotide sequence: TGTGCCAGCAGAACCGGGACGGCTGGGGACGGGGAGCTGTTTTTT.

Only a few counts were recorded for this clone. Here the CDR3 DNA reads TGTGCCAGCAGCTCGGCAATAGGTGTTAATTCACCCCTCCACTTT. Translated: CASSSAIGVNSPLHF. This chain joins TRBV7-2 and TRBJ1-6; D remains ambiguous. Per germline, CDR1 SGHTA and CDR2 FQGNSA. This CDR3 has 15 residues. V was trimmed by 4 bases and J by 6 bases, leaving 13 bases between them.

The rearrangement uses TRBV15 and TRBJ1-1; a weak D match, TRBD1 (6 bases). The CDR3 totals 15 residues. Per germline, CDR1 LNHNV and CDR2 YYDKDF (reference sequence). V was cut by 8 bases and J by 3 bases, with 19 bases left in between. The CDR3 nucleotides read TGTGCCACCGCCCGAGGGGGGGATCTTGACACTGAAGCTTTCTTT. Translation: CATARGGDLDTEAFF. Full variable domain (outside the CDR3, taken from reference TRBV15 and TRBJ1-1): DAMVIQNPRYQVTQFGKPVTLSCSQTLNHNVMYWYQQKSSQAPKLLFHYYDKDFNNEADTPDNFQSRRPNTSFCFLDIRSPGLGDTAMYLCATARGGDLDTEAFFGQGTRLTVV.

The sample holds one count of this clone. This chain links TRBV11-3 with TRBJ2-7; the match to TRBD2 covers 7 bases. V lost 4 bases, J lost 4 bases, and 7 bases stayed unmatched. The CDR3 is 14 amino acids. Germline CDR1 is SGHNT and CDR2 is YENEEA. The CDR3 DNA is TGTGCCAGCAGCTCGTTAGCGGGCTGGTACGAGCAGTACTTC. It encodes CASSSLAGWYEQYF.